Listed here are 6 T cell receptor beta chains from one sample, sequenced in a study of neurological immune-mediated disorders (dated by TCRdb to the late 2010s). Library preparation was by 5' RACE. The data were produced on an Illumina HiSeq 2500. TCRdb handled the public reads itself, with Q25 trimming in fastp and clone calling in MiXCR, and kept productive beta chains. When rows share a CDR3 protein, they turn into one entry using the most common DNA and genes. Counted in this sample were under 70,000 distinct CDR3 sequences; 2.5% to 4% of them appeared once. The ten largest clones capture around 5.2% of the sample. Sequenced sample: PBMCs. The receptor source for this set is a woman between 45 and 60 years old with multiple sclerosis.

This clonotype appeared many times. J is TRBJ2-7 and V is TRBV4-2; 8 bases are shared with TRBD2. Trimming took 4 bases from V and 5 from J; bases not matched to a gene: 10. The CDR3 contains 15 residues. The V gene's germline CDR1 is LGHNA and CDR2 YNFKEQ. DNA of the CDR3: TGTGCCAGCAGCCTCTACGGGACTAGAAGCCACGAGCAGTACTTC. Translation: CASSLYGTRSHEQYF.

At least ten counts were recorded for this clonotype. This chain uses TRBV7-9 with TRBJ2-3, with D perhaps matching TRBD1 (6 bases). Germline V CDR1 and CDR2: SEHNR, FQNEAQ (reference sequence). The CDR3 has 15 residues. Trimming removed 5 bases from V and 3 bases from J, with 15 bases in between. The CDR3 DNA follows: TGTGCCAGCAGCGAGGGGTGGGGGCAGACAGATACGCAGTATTTT. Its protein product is CASSEGWGQTDTQYF.

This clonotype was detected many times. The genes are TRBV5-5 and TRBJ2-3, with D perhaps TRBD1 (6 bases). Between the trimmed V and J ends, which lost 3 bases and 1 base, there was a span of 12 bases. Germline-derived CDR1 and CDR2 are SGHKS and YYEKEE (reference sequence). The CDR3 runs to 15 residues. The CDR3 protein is CASSSPGTRTDTQYF. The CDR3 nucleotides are TGTGCCAGCAGCTCGCCCGGGACACGCACAGATACGCAGTATTTT.

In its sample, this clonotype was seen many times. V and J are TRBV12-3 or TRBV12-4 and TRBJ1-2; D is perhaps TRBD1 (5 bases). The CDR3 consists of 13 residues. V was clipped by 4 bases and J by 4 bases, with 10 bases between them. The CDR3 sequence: CASSSDRFYGYTF. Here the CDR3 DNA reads TGTGCCAGCAGTTCCGACAGATTCTATGGCTACACCTTC.

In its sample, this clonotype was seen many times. CDR3 sequence: CASSPAGVPTGELFF. In DNA form, the CDR3 reads TGCGCCAGCAGCCCCGCGGGGGTTCCCACCGGGGAGCTGTTTTTT. J is TRBJ2-2 and V is TRBV5-1; 7 bases fit TRBD2. The CDR3 runs to 15 residues. V gave up 4 bases and J gave up 4 bases; unmatched junction bases: 7. Germline CDR1 reads SGHRS; CDR2 reads YFSETQ. The whole variable domain, remainder taken from reference TRBV5-1 and TRBJ2-2, is KAGVTQTPRYLIKTRGQQVTLSCSPISGHRSVSWYQQTPGQGLQFLFEYFSETQRNKGNFPGRFSGRQFSNSRSEMNVSTLELGDSALYLCASSPAGVPTGELFFGEGSRLTVL.

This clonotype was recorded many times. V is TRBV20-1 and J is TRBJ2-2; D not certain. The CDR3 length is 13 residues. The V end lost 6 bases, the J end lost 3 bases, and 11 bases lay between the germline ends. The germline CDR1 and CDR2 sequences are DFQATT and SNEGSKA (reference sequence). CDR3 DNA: TGCAGTGCCGACCGGGCCGACACCGGGGAGCTGTTTTTT. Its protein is CSADRADTGELFF.